This TCR beta chain was recovered during a study of T cell repertoires in cytomegalovirus infection. Study summary: A matching HLA type, together with CMV infection, was signaled by public TCR beta signatures. Points from the study as a whole: Clonotypes of TCR beta that were HLA-C-restricted and CMV-specific dominated the ex vivo response. Carriers of CMV and the relevant HLA type were discriminated by public TCR beta frequency.

TCRdb re-called the reads with MiXCR, one entry per CDR3 protein. The sample shows 100,000 or so distinct CDR3 sequences, more than 20% of them seen only once. As regards this clonotype: The antigen is undetermined.

The sequencing input was CD8+ T cells from PBMCs. The source of this sequence is a human donor in good health (CMV status not recorded). Some clones in this sample may be carry-over from other donors' samples.

The CDR3 loop is CASRTLLYSNQPQHF. The CDR3 DNA reads as TGTGCCAGCAGGACCCTATTATATAGCAATCAGCCCCAGCATTTT. The gene calls are TRBV6-2 or TRBV6-3 and TRBJ1-5, with D hard to call. V was cut by 6 bases and J by 0 bases, with 12 bases left in between. The CDR3 covers 15 residues. Looked up from germline, CDR1 is MNHEY and CDR2 is SVGEGT.